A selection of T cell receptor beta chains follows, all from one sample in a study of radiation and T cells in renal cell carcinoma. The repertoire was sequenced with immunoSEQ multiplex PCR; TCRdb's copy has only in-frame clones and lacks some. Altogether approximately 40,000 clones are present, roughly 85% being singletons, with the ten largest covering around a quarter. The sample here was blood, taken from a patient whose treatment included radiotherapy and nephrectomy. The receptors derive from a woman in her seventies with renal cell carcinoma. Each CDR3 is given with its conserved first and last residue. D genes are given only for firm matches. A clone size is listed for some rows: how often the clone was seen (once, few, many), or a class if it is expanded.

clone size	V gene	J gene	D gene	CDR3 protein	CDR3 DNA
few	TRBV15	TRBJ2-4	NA	CATSREDGRAYGNIQYF	TGTGCCACCAGCAGAGAGGATGGCAGAGCCTATGGAAACATTCAGTACTTC
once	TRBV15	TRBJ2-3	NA	CATSSAFADTQYF	TGTGCCACCAGCAGTGCATTTGCAGATACGCAGTATTTT
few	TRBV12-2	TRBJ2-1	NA	CASRLALRCAGTSGHQAYNEQFF	TGTGCAAGTCGCTTAGCGCTCCGGTGCGCCGGGACTAGCGGCCACCAGGCCTACAATGAGCAGTTCTTC
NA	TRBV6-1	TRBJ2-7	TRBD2	CASSWGTSNYEQYF	TGTGCCAGCAGCTGGGGGACTAGCAACTACGAGCAGTACTTC
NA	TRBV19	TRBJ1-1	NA	CASIANQGTEAFF	TGTGCCAGTATCGCAAACCAGGGAACTGAAGCTTTCTTT
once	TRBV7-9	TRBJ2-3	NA	CASSPPGLLRRTDTQYF	TGTGCCAGCAGCCCGCCCGGTTTACTAAGAAGAACAGATACGCAGTATTTT
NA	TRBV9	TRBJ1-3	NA	CASSVAAAPGGNTIYF	TGTGCCAGCAGCGTAGCTGCCGCTCCTGGGGGAAACACCATATATTTT
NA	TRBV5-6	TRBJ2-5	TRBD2	CASSLTLSGGREETQYF	TGTGCCAGCAGCTTGACCCTAAGCGGGGGAAGGGAAGAGACCCAGTACTTC
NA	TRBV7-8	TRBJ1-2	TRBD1	CASSFDPGQGDLGYGYTF	TGTGCCAGCAGTTTCGATCCGGGACAGGGTGACCTCGGCTATGGCTACACCTTC
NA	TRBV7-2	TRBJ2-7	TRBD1	CASEGTAYEQYF	TGTGCCAGCGAGGGGACAGCCTACGAGCAGTACTTC
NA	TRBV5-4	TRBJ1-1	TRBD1	CASSSGQGNTEAFF	TGTGCCAGCAGCTCCGGACAGGGGAACACTGAAGCTTTCTTT
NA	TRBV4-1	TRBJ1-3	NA	CASSQESPGHSGNTIYF	TGCGCCAGCAGCCAAGAAAGTCCGGGCCACTCTGGAAACACCATATATTTT
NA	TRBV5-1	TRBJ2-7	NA	CASSWVGQTYEQYF	TGCGCCAGCAGCTGGGTTGGACAGACCTACGAGCAGTACTTC
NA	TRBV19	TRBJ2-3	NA	CASNREVTSTDTQYF	TGTGCCAGTAATAGGGAAGTGACTAGCACAGATACGCAGTATTTT
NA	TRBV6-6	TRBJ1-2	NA	CASEQGYGPYGYTF	TGTGCCAGCGAGCAGGGCTACGGTCCATATGGCTACACCTTC
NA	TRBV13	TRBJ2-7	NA	CASSPLGTGPYEQYF	TGTGCCAGCAGCCCCCTTGGGACCGGTCCCTACGAGCAGTACTTC
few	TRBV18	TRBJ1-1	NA	CASSPVSVPAHTEAFF	TGTGCCAGCTCACCTGTATCGGTCCCGGCGCACACTGAAGCTTTCTTT
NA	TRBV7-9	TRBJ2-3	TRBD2	CASSASGGDTDTQYF	TGTGCCAGCAGTGCAAGCGGGGGGGACACAGATACGCAGTATTTT
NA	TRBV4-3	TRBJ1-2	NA	CASSQGGSNNYGCTF	NA
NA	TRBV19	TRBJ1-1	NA	CASNYAGTEAFF	TGTGCCAGTAATTATGCCGGGACTGAAGCTTTCTTT
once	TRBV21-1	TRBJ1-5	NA	CASIEGPDCNQPQHF	TGTGCCAGCATCGAAGGGCCAGACTGCAATCAGCCCCAGCATTTT
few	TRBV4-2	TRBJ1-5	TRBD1	CASSQLPGQISQPQHF	TGTGCCAGCAGCCAACTACCGGGACAGATCTCTCAGCCCCAGCATTTT
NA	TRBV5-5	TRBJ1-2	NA	CASSLTTLNRRAGDGYTF	TGTGCCAGCAGCTTGACCACGCTCAACCGGAGGGCAGGGGATGGCTACACCTTC
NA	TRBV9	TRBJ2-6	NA	CASSVATGTSFSGANVLTF	TGTGCCAGCAGCGTAGCTACCGGGACAAGTTTCTCTGGGGCCAACGTCCTGACTTTC
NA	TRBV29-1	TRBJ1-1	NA	CSSPGGLNTEAFF	TGCAGCTCACCGGGAGGGCTGAACACTGAAGCTTTCTTT
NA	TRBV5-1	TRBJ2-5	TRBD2	CASSWGGYQETQYF	TGCGCCAGCAGCTGGGGGGGGTACCAAGAGACCCAGTACTTC
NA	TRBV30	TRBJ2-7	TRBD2	CAWTGLTSYEQYF	TGTGCCTGGACGGGACTAACCTCCTACGAGCAGTACTTC
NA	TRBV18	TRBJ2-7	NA	CASSPTGGPYEQYF	TGTGCCAGCTCACCAACCGGGGGCCCCTACGAGCAGTACTTC
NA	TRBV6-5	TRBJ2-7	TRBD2	CATGGGPAYEQYF	TGTGCTACCGGCGGGGGGCCAGCCTACGAGCAGTACTTC
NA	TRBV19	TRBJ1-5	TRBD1	CASSIEGPGGQPQHF	TGTGCCAGTAGTATAGAGGGGCCAGGGGGACAGCCCCAGCATTTT
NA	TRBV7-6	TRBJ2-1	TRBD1	CASSQGGGQVGNEQFF	TGTGCCAGCAGCCAAGGTGGAGGACAGGTGGGGAATGAGCAGTTCTTC
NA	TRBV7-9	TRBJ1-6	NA	CASNIGGGYNSPLHF	TGTGCCAGCAACATAGGGGGAGGGTATAATTCACCCCTCCACTTT
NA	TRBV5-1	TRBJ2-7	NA	CASSLSGRGVEQYF	TGCGCCAGCAGCTTGTCGGGCCGCGGGGTCGAGCAGTACTTC
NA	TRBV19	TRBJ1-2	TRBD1	CASTQGGANYGYTF	TGTGCCAGTACCCAGGGGGGCGCTAACTATGGCTACACCTTC
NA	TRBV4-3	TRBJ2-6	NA	CASSQDTGLASGANVLTF	TGCGCCAGCAGCCAAGATACGGGCCTGGCCTCTGGGGCCAACGTCCTGACTTTC
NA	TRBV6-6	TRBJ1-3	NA	CASSPGPHFSGNTIYF	TGTGCCAGCAGCCCGGGTCCTCACTTCTCTGGAAACACCATATATTTT
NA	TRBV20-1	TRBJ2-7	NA	CSARDHYEQYF	TGCAGTGCCCGGGACCACTACGAGCAGTACTTC
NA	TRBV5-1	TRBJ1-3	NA	CASSLDPGTFSGNTIYF	TGCGCCAGCAGCTTGGACCCCGGGACATTCTCTGGAAACACCATATATTTT
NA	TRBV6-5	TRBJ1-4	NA	CASSNGWGGDEKLFF	TGTGCCAGCAGTAACGGATGGGGGGGGGATGAAAAACTGTTTTTT
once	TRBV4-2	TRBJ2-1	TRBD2	CASSQDQRGTYNEQFF	TGTGCCAGCAGCCAAGATCAGCGGGGGACCTACAATGAGCAGTTCTTC
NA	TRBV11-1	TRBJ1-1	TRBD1	CASSRQGTNTEAFF	TGTGCCAGCAGCAGACAGGGGACGAACACTGAAGCTTTCTTT
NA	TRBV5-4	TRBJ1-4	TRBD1	CASSPTGDEKLFF	TGTGCCAGCAGCCCTACAGGGGATGAAAAACTGTTTTTT
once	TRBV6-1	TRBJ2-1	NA	CASTGYNEQFF	TGTGCCAGCACGGGCTACAATGAGCAGTTCTTC
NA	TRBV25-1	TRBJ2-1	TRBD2	CASSDPGTSGSDEQFF	TGTGCCAGCAGTGATCCCGGGACTAGCGGGAGCGATGAGCAGTTCTTC
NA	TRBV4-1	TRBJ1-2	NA	CASSQDWGLDYGYTF	TGCGCCAGCAGCCAAGATTGGGGGCTGGACTATGGCTACACCTTC
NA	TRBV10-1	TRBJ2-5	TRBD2	CASSDIGLAGQETQYF	TGCGCCAGCAGTGATATAGGACTAGCAGGCCAAGAGACCCAGTACTTC